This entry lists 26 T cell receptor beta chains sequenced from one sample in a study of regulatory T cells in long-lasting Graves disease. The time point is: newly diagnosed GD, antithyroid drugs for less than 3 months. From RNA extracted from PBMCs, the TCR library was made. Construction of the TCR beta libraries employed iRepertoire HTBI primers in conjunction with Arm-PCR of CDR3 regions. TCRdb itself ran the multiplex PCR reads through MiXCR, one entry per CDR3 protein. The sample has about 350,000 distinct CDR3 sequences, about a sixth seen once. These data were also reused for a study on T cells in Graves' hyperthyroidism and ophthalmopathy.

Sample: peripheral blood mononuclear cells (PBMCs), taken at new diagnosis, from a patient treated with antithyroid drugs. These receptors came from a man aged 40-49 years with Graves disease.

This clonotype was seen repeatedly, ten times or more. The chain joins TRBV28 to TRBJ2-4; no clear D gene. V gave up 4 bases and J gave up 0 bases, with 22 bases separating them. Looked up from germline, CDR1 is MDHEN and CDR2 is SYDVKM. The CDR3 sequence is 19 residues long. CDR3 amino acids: CASSSIIRAQILAKNIQYF. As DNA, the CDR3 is TGTGCCAGCAGTTCGATAATCCGGGCCCAGATTCTAGCCAAAAACATTCAGTACTTC.

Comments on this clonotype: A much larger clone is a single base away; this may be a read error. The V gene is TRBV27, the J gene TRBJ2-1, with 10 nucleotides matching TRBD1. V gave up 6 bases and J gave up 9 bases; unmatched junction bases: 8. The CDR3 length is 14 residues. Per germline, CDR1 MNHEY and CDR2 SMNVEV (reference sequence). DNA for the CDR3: TGTGCCAGCAGGGATGCTGACAGGGGGCTTGAGCAGTTCTTC. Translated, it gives CASRDADRGLEQFF.

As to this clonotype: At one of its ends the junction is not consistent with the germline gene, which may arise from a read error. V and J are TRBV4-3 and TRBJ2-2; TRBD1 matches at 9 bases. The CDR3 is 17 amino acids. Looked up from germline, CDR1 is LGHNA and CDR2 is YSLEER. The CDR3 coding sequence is TGCGCCAGCAGCCTCATCGGGAGGACAGGGGCCCCCGGGGGGCTGTTTTTT. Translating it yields CASSLIGRTGAPGGLFF.

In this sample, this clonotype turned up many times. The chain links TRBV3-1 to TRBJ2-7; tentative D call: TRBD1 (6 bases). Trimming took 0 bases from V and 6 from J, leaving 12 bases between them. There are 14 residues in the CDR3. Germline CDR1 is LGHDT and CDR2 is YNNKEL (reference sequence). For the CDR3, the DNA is TGTGCCAGCAGCCAAGATAGGTACAGGGCCGAGCAGTACTTC. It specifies CASSQDRYRAEQYF.

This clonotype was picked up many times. The CDR3 DNA is TGTGCCATCAGTGAGTCGACTCAGGGGACTGGCTACACCTTC. It codes for CAISESTQGTGYTF. The chain links TRBV10-3 to TRBJ1-2, with TRBD1 as a possible D gene (6 bases). The V gene's germline CDR1 is ENHRY and CDR2 SYGVKD. With 0 bases removed from V and 7 bases from J, the gap between germline ends came to 12 bases. The CDR3 length is 14 residues.

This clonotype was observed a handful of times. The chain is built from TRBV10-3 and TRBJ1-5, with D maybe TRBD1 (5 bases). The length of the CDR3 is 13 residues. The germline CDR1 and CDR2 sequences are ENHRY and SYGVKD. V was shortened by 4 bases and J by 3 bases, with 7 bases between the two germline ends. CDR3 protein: CAISGDVNQPQHF. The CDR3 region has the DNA TGTGCCATCAGTGGGGACGTCAATCAGCCCCAGCATTTT.

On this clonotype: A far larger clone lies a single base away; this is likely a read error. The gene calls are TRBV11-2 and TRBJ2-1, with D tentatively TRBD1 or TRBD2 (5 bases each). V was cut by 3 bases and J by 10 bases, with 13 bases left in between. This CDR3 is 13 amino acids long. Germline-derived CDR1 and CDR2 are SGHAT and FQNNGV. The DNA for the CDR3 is TGTGCCAGCAGCTTCGGGACGTTCTACGAGCAGTTCTTC. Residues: CASSFGTFYEQFF.

CDR3 in amino acids: CAWSHGQGDYGYTF. CDR3 in DNA: TGTGCCTGGAGTCACGGACAGGGGGACTATGGCTACACCTTC. The rearrangement uses TRBV30 and TRBJ1-2; 10 positions match TRBD1. This CDR3 spans 14 amino acids. Per the germline V gene, CDR1 is GTSNPN and CDR2 is SVGIG (reference sequence). Germline trimming cut 2 bases from V and 3 bases from J; bases unmatched to any gene: 3.

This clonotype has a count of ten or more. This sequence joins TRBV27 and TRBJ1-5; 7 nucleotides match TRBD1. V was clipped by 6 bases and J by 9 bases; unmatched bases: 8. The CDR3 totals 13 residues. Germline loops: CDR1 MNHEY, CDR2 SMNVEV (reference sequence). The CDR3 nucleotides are TGTGCCAGCAGCGAACAGGGGCGGGGGCCCCAGCATTTT. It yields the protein CASSEQGRGPQHF.

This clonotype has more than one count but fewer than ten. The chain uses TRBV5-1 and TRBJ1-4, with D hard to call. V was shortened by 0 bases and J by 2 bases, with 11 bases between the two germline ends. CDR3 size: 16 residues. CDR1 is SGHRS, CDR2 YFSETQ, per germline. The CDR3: CASSLGSLITNEKLFF. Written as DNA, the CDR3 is TGCGCCAGCAGCTTGGGGTCTCTCATCACTAATGAAAAACTGTTTTTT.

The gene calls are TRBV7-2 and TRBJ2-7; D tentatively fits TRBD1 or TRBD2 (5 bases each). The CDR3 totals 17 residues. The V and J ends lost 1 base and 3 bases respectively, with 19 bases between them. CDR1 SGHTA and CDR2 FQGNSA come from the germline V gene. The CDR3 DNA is TGTGCCAGCAGCTTAGACTTCGAGGGGCGCGGTATCTACGAGCAGTACTTC. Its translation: CASSLDFEGRGIYEQYF.

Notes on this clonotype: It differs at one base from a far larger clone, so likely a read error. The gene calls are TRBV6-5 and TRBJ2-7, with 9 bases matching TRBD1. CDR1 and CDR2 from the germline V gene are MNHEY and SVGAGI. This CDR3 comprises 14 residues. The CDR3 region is CARRPGQGPYEQYF. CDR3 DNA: TGTGCCCGCAGGCCGGGACAGGGACCCTACGAGCAGTACTTC.

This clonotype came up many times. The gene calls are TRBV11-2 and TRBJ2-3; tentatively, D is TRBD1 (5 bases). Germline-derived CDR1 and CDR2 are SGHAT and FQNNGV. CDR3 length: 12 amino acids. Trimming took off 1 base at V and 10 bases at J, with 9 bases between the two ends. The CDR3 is CASSLAGMAQYF. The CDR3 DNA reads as TGTGCCAGCAGCTTAGCAGGGATGGCGCAGTATTTT.

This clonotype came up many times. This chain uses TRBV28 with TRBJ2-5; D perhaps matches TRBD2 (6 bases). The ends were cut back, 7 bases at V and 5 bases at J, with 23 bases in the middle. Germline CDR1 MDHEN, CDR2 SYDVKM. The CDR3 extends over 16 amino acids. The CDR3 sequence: CASTPLGNAGGETQYF. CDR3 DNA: TGTGCCAGCACCCCACTGGGGAACGCTGGGGGGGAGACCCAGTACTTC.

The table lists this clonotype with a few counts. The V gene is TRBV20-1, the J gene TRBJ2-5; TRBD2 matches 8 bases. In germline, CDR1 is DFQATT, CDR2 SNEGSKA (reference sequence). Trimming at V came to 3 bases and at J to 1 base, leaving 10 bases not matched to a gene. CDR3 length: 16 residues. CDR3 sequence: CSASGLAGGAQETQYF. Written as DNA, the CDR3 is TGCAGTGCTAGTGGTCTCGCGGGGGGCGCCCAAGAGACCCAGTACTTC.

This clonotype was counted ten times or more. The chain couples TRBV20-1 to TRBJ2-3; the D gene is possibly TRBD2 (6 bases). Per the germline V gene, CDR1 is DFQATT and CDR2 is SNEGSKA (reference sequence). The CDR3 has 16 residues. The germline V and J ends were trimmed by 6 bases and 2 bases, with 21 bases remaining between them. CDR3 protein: CSALVGAGTLTDTQYF. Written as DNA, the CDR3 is TGCAGTGCCCTTGTCGGGGCCGGGACTCTCACAGATACGCAGTATTTT.

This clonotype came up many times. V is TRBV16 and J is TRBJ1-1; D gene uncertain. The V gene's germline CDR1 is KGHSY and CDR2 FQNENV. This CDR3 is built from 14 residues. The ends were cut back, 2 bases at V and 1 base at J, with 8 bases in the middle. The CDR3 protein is CASSQPIKNTEAFF. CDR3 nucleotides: TGTGCCAGCAGCCAACCAATAAAGAACACTGAAGCTTTCTTT.

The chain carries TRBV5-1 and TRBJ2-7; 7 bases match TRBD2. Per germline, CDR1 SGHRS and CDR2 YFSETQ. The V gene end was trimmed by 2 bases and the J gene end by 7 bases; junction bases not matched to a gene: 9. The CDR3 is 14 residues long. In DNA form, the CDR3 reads TGCGCCAGCAGCTTTGGCTCGGGGGGAGAAGAGCAGTACTTC. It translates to CASSFGSGGEEQYF.

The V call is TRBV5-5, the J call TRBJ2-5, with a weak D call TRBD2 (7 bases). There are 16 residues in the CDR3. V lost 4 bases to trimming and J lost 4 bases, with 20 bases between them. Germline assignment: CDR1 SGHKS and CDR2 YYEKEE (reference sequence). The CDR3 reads CASSRRGGGGSETQYF. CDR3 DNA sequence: TGTGCCAGCAGCAGGAGGGGGGGGGGGGGCTCAGAGACCCAGTACTTC.

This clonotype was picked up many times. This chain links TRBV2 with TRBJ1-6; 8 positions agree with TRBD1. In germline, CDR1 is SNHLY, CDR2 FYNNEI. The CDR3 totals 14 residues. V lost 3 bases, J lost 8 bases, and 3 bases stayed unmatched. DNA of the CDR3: TGTGCCAGCAGTGAGGTGACAGGGGATTCACCCCTCCACTTT. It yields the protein CASSEVTGDSPLHF.

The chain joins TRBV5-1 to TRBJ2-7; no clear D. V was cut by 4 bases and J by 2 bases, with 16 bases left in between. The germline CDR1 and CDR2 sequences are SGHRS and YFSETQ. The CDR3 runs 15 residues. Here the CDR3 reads CASSQELGLAYEQYF. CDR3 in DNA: TGCGCCAGCAGCCAGGAGCTGGGCCTAGCCTACGAGCAGTACTTC.

This CDR3 is CASSLAGDYRETQYF. CDR3 coding DNA: TGCGCCAGCAGCTTGGCGGGAGATTACCGAGAGACCCAGTACTTC. The genes are TRBV5-1 and TRBJ2-5; D is perhaps TRBD2 (6 bases). The germline V gene has CDR1 SGHRS and CDR2 YFSETQ. This CDR3 has 15 residues. V lost 0 bases and J lost 4, with 13 bases in between.

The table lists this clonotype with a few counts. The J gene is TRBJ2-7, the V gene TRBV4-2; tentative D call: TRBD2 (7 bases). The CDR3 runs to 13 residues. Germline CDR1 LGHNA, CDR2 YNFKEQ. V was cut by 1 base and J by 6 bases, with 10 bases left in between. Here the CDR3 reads CASSQVGGPEQYF. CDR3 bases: TGTGCCAGCAGCCAAGTGGGGGGGCCCGAGCAGTACTTC.

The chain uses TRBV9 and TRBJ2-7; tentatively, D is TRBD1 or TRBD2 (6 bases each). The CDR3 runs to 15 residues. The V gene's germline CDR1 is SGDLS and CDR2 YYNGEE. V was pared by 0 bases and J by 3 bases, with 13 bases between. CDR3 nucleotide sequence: TGTGCCAGCAGCGTAGTGGGGGGCAGGAGCTACGAGCAGTACTTC. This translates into CASSVVGGRSYEQYF.

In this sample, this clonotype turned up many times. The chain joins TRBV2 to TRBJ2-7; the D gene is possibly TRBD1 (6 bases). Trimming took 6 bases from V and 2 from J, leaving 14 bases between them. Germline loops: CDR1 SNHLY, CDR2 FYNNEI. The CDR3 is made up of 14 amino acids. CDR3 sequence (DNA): TGTGCCAGCAGAGAAACAGGGACCCCCTACGAGCAGTACTTC. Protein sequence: CASRETGTPYEQYF.

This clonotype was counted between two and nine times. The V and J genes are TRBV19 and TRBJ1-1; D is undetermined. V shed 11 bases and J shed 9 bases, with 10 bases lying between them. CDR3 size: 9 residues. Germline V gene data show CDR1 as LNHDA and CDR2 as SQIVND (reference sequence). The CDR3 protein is CAGKKKAFF. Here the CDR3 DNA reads TGTGCCGGAAAAAAAAAAGCTTTCTTT.